What follows describes a single TCR beta chain. The CDR3 is made up of 16 amino acids. Trimming took off 5 bases at V and 2 bases at J, with 18 bases between the two ends. Germline CDR1 is SGHNT and CDR2 is YENEEA. Per the original data handling: From reference gene primer amplification, estimates of nucleated cell counts were derived. Only in-frame clones appear in the TCRdb table, and some are missing; sequencing was by immunoSEQ multiplex PCR. That table furnishes V, J and clone size, whereas the DNA furnished D and trimming. Found here are about 160,000 clones, approximately 80% of them singletons; the top ten hold around 8.4%. The data are from a study of blood T cell repertoires in COVID-19. On the study more broadly: The study drew acute and convalescent COVID-19 samples from the United States, Italy and Spain. From T cells, B-cell-depleted T cells, or PBMCs came the material, which was cDNA or gDNA.

The specimen was peripheral blood. V and J are TRBV11-3 and TRBJ1-1, with D maybe TRBD1 (6 bases). The clonotype comes from an elderly woman with active or convalescent COVID-19. The CDR3 loop is CASSPSGGAGNTEAFF. The CDR3 DNA reads TGTGCCAGCAGCCCCTCGGGGGGGGCAGGAAACACTGAAGCTTTCTTT.